This TCR beta chain was obtained from a study of T cell responses to AZD1222 COVID-19 vaccine. Study-wide context: Second doses were pooled across both intervals (about 4 or about 12 weeks).

Generated by immunoSEQ multiplex PCR, the TCRdb table keeps only in-frame clones and is missing some. The table records roughly 140,000 clones, roughly 88% of them present only once. Germline CDR1 and CDR2: LNHDA and SQIVND (reference sequence). The CDR3 is made up of 17 amino acids. Between the trimmed V and J ends, which lost 7 bases and 2 bases, there was a span of 23 bases. As concerns this clone: Its cognate antigen is unknown.

Whole-study findings and limits: Clonal diversity was possibly underestimated, and white British individuals and females predominated among donors.

This chain connects TRBV19 to TRBJ1-2, with D tentatively TRBD1 (6 bases). This clonotype originated in an adult in good health. Sequenced material: peripheral blood, taken on day 0 of AZD1222 vaccination. The CDR3 loop is CASNLGQGLRGNYGYTF. The DNA for the CDR3 is TGTGCCAGTAATCTCGGGCAGGGGTTAAGAGGCAACTATGGCTACACCTTC.